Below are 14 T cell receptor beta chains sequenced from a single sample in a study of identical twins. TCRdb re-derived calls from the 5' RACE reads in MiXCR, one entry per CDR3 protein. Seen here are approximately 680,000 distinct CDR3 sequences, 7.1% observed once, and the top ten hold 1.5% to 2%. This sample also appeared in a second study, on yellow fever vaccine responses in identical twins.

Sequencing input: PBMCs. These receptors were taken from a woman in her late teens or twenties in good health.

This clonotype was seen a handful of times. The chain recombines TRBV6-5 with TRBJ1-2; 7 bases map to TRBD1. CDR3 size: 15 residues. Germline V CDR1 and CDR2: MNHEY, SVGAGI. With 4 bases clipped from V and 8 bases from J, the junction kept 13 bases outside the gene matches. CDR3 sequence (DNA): TGTGCCAGCAGTTCCTCGTCAGGGGGGGTGCGCGGCTACACCTTC. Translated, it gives CASSSSSGGVRGYTF.

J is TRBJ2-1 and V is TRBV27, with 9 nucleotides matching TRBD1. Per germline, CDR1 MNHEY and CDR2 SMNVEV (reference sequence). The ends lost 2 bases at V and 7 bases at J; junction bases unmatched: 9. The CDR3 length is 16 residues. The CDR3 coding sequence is TGTGCCAGCAGTTTACGGGGACAGGGAACGGGTAATGAGCAGTTCTTC. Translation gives CASSLRGQGTGNEQFF.

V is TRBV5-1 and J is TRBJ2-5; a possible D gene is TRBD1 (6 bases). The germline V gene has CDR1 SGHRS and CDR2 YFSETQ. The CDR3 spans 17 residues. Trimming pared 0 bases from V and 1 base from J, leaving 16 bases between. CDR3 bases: TGCGCCAGCAGCTTGGTCGGACAGCGAGCCAGCCAAGAGACCCAGTACTTC. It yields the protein CASSLVGQRASQETQYF.

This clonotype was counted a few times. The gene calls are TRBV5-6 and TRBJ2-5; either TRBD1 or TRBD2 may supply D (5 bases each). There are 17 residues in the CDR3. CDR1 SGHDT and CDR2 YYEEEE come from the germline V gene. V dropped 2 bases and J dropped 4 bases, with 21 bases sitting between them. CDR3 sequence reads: CASSFFTGLQGRETQYF. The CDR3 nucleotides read TGTGCCAGCAGCTTCTTCACTGGACTGCAGGGAAGAGAGACCCAGTACTTC.

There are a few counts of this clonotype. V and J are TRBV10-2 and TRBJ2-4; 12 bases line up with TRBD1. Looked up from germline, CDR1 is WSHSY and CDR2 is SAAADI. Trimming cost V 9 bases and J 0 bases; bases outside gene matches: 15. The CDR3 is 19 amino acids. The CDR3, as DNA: TGCGCCAGTGAGGTCGGGGGACAGGGGGCCAGATTAGCCAAAAACATTCAGTACTTC. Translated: CASEVGGQGARLAKNIQYF.

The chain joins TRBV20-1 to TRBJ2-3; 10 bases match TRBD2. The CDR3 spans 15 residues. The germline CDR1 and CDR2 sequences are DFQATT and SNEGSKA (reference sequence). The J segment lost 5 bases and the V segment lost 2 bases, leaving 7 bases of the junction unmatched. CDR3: CSARSSGGAGDTQYF. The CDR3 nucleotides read TGCAGTGCTAGATCCAGCGGGGGGGCCGGAGATACGCAGTATTTT.

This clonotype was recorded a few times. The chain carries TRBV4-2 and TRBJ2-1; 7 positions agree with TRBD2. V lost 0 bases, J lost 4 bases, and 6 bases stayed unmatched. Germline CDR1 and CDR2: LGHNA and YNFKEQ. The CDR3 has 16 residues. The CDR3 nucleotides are TGTGCCAGCAGCCAAGAGGGGGGGTCGAAGTACAATGAGCAGTTCTTC. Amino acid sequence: CASSQEGGSKYNEQFF.

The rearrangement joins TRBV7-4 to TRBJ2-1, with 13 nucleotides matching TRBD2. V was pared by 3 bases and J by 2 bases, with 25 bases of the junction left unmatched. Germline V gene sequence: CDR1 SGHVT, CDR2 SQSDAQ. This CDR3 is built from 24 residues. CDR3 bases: TGTGCCAGCAGCTTCTCCCCAATATTTGCGACGGGGCGGACTAGCGGGGGAACCTACAATGAGCAGTTCTTC. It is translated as CASSFSPIFATGRTSGGTYNEQFF.

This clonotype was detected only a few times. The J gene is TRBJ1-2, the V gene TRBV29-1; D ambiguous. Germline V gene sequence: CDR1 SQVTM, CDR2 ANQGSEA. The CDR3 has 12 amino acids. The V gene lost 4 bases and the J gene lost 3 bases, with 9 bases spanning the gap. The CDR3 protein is CSVVWGYYGYTF. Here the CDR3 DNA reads TGCAGCGTTGTCTGGGGTTACTATGGCTACACCTTC. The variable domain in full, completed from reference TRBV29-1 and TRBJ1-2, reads SAVISQKPSRDICQRGTSLTIQCQVDSQVTMMFWYRQQPGQSLTLIATANQGSEATYESGFVIDKFPISRPNLTFSTLTVSNMSPEDSSIYLCSVVWGYYGYTFGSGTRLTVV.

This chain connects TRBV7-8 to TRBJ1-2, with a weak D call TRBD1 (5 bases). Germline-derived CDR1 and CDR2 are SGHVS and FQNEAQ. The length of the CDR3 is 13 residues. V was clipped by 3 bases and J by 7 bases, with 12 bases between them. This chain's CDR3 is CASSLAGWSGYTF. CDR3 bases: TGTGCCAGCAGCTTGGCAGGGTGGAGTGGCTACACCTTC.

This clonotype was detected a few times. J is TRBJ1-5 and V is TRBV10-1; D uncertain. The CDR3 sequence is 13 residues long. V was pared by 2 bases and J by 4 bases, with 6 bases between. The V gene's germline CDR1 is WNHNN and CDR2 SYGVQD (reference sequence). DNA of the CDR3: TGCGCCAGCAGTGAGAATTTGAATCAGCCCCAGCATTTT. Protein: CASSENLNQPQHF.

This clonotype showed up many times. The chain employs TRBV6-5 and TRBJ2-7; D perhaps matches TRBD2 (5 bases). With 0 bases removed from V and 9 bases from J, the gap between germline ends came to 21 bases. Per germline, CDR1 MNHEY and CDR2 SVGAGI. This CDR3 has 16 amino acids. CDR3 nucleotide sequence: TGTGCCAGCAGTTACTCGAGGGTTTCTTCAGCGGCCGGGCAGTACTTC. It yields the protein CASSYSRVSSAAGQYF.

The DNA of the CDR3 is TGCGCCAGCAGCTTGCCGGACGGCTCTGGGGCCAACGTCCTGACTTTC. As protein: CASSLPDGSGANVLTF. The rearrangement links TRBV5-1 to TRBJ2-6; D unresolved. The V end was cut by 1 base, the J end by 0 bases, with 8 bases between. This CDR3 is 16 amino acids long. Germline CDR1 and CDR2: SGHRS and YFSETQ.

The CDR3 loop is CATSRVSGETQYF. Here the CDR3 DNA reads TGTGCCACCAGCAGAGTAAGCGGGGAGACCCAGTACTTC. The J gene is TRBJ2-5, the V gene TRBV15; D might be TRBD2 (6 bases). Trimming took 1 base from V and 5 from J, leaving 8 bases between them. The CDR3 is 13 amino acids. CDR1 and CDR2 from the germline V gene are LNHNV and YYDKDF (reference sequence). Variable domain in full (rest from reference TRBV15 and TRBJ2-5): DAMVIQNPRYQVTQFGKPVTLSCSQTLNHNVMYWYQQKSSQAPKLLFHYYDKDFNNEADTPDNFQSRRPNTSFCFLDIRSPGLGDTAMYLCATSRVSGETQYFGPGTRLLVL.